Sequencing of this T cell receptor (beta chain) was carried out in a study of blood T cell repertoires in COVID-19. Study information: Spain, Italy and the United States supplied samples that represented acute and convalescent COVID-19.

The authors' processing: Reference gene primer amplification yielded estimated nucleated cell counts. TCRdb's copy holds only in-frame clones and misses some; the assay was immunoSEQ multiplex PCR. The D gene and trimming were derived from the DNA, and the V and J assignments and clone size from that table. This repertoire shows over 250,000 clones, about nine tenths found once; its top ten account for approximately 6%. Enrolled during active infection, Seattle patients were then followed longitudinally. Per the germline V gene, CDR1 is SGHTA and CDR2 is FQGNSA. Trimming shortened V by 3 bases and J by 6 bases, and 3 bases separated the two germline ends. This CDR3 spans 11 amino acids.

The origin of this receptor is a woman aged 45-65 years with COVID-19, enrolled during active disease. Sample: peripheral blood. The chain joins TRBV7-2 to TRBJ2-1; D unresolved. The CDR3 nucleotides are TGTGCCAGCAGCTTTATCAATGAGCAGTTCTTC. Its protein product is CASSFINEQFF.